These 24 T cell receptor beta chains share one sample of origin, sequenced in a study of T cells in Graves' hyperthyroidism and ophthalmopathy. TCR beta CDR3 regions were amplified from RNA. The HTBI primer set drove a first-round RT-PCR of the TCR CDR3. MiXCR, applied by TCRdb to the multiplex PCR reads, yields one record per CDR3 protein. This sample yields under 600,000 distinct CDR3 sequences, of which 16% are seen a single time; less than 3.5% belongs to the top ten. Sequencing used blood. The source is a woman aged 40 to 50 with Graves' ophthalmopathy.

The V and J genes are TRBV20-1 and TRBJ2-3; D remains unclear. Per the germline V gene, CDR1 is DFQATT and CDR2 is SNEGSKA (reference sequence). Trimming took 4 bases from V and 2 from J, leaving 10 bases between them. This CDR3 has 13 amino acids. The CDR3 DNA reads TGCAGTGCTAAGGAGTTCGTCACAGATACGCAGTATTTT. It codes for CSAKEFVTDTQYF.

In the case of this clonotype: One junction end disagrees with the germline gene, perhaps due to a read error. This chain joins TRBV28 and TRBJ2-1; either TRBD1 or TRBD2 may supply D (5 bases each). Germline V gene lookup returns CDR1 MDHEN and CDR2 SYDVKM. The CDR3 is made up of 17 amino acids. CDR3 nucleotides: TGTGCCAGCAGCTCCGGGGCAGGTGATCCCTCCTACTATGAGCAGTTCTTC. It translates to CASSSGAGDPSYYEQFF.

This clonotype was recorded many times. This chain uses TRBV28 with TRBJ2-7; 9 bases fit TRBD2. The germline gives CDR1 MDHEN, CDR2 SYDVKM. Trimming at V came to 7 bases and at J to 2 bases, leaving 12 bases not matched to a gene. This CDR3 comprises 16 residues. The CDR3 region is CASTLGASGTTYEQYF. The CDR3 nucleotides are TGTGCCAGCACCCTAGGGGCTAGCGGGACAACCTACGAGCAGTACTTC.

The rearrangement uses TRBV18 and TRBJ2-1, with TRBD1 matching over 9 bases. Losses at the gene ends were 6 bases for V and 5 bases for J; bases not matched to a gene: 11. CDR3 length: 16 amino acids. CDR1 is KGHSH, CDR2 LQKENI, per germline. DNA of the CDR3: TGTGCCAGCTCCCCCATGTCACAGGGGGCAGACAATGAGCAGTTCTTC. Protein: CASSPMSQGADNEQFF.

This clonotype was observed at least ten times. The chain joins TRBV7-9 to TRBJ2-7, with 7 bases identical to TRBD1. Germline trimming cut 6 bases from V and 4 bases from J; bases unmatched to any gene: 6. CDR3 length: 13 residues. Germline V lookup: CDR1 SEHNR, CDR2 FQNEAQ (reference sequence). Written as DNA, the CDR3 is TGTGCCAGCAGTGAAGGGGGCGGGTACGAGCAGTACTTC. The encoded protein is CASSEGGGYEQYF.

This CDR3 reads CASNFVQGLGYGYTF. The CDR3 nucleotides are TGTGCCAGCAATTTTGTCCAGGGGCTAGGCTATGGCTACACCTTC. The rearrangement uses TRBV2 and TRBJ1-2; tentative D call: TRBD1 (6 bases). V was trimmed by 7 bases and J by 4 bases, leaving 19 bases between them. Germline CDR1 and CDR2: SNHLY and FYNNEI. The CDR3 is 15 residues long.

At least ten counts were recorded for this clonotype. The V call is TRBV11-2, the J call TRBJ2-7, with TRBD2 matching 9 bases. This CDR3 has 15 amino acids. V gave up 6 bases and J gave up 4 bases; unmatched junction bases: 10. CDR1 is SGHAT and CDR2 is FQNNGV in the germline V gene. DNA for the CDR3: TGTGCCAGCAGTTACCGGCGGGAGGGCCGGTACGAGCAGTACTTC. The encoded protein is CASSYRREGRYEQYF.

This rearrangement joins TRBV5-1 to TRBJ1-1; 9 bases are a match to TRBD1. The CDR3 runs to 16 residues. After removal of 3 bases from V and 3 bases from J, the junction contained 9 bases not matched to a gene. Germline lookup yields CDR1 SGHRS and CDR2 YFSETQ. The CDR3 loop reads CASSSLGQGTDTEAFF. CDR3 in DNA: TGCGCCAGCAGCTCTTTAGGACAGGGGACGGACACTGAAGCTTTCTTT.

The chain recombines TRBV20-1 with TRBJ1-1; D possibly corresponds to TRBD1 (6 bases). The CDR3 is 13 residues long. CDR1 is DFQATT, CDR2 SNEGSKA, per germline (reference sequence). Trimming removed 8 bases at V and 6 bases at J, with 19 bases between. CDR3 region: CSTGRLGAPEAFF. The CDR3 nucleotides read TGCAGTACTGGGCGTCTGGGGGCTCCTGAAGCTTTCTTT.

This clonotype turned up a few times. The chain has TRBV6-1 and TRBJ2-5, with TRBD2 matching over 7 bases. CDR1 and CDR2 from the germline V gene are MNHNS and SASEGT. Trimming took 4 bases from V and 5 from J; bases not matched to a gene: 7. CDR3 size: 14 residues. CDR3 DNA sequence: TGTGCCAGCAGTGGGGGGGGTAACCGGGAGACCCAGTACTTC. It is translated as CASSGGGNRETQYF.

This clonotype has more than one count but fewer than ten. CDR3 sequence reads: CASRPLGGLNTEAFF. Written as DNA, the CDR3 is TGTGCCAGCAGACCCCTTGGGGGCTTGAACACTGAAGCTTTCTTT. J is TRBJ1-1 and V is TRBV7-9; a possible D gene is TRBD1 (6 bases). Trimming shortened V by 6 bases and J by 0 bases, and 14 bases separated the two germline ends. CDR3 length: 15 residues. Looked up from germline, CDR1 is SEHNR and CDR2 is FQNEAQ (reference sequence).

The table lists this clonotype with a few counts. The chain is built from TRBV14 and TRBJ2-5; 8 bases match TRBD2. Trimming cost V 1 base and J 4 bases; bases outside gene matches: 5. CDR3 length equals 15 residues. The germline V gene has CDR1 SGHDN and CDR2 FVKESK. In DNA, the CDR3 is TGTGCCAGCAGCCAAGCGTACGGGAGGGGAGAGACCCAGTACTTC. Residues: CASSQAYGRGETQYF.

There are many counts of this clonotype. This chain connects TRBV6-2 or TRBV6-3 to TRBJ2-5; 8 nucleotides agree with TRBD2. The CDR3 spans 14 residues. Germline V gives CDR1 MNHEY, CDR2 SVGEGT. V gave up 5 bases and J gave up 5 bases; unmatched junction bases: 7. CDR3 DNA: TGTGCCAGCAGTCGAGCGGGAGCCTTCGAGACCCAGTACTTC. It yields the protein CASSRAGAFETQYF.

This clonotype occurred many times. The CDR3 DNA reads as TGTGCCAGCACCCCACAGGGGGCTGGCGGCGAGCAGTACTTC. Amino acid sequence: CASTPQGAGGEQYF. The chain combines TRBV11-2 with TRBJ2-7; TRBD1 matches at 9 bases. Germline-derived CDR1 and CDR2 are SGHAT and FQNNGV. CDR3 size: 14 residues. The ends lost 7 bases at V and 6 bases at J; junction bases unmatched: 10.

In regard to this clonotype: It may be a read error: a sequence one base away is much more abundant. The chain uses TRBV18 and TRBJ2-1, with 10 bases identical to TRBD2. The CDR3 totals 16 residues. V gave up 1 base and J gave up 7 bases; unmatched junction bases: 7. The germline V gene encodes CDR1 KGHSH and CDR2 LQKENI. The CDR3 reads CASSPRAGGSRNEQFF. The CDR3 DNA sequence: TGTGCCAGCTCACCACGAGCGGGGGGGAGCCGTAATGAGCAGTTCTTC.

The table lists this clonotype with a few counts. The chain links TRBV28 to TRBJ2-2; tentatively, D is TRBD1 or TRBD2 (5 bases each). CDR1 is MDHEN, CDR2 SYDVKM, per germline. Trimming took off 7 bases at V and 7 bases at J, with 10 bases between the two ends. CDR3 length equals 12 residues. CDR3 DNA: TGTGCCAGCACCCAGAGGGGCGGGGAGCTGTTTTTT. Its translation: CASTQRGGELFF.

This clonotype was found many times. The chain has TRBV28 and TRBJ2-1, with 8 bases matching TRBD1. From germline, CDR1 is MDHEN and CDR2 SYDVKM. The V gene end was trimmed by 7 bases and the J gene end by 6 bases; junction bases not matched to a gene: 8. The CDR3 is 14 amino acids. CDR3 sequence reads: CASTDRVGRNEQFF. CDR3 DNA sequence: TGTGCCAGCACGGACAGGGTGGGACGCAATGAGCAGTTCTTC.

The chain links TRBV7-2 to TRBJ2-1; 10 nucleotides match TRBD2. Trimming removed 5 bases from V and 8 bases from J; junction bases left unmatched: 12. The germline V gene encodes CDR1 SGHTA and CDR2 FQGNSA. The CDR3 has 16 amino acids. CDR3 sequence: CASSPEGAGGPHEQFF. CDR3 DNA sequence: TGTGCCAGCAGCCCAGAAGGAGCGGGAGGGCCCCATGAGCAGTTCTTC.

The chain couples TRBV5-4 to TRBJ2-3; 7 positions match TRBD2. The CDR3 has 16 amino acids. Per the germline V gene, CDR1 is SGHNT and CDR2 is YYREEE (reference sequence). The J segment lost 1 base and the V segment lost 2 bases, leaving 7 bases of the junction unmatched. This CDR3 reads CASSFGAAGGTDTQYF. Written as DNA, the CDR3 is TGTGCCAGCAGCTTTGGGGCGGCGGGAGGCACAGATACGCAGTATTTT.

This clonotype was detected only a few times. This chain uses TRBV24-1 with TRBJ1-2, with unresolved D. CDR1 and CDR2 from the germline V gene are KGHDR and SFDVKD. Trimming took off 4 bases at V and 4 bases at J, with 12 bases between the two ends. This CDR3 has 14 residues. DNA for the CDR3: TGTGCCACCAGTGACCCCGGACGAGGCTATGGCTACACCTTC. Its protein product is CATSDPGRGYGYTF.

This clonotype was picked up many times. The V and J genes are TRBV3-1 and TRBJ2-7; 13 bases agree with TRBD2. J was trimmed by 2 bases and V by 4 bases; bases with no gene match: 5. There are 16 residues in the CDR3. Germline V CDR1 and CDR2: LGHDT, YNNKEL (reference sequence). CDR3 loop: CASSPRLAGGAYEQYF. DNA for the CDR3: TGTGCCAGCAGCCCACGACTAGCGGGAGGAGCCTACGAGCAGTACTTC.

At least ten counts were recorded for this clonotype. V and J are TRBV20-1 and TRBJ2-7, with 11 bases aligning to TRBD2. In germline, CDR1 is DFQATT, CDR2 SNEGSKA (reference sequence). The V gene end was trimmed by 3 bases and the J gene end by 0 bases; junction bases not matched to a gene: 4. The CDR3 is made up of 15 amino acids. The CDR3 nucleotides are TGCAGTGCTAGCCGGGGACTAGCGGACTCCTACGAGCAGTACTTC. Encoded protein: CSASRGLADSYEQYF.

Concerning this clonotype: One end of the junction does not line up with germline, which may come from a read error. CDR3: CASSLKGLLTDTQYF. DNA for the CDR3: TGTGCTAGCAGCTTAAAGGGACTGCTCACAGATACGCAGTATTTT. The chain uses TRBV7-7 and TRBJ2-3, with D maybe TRBD2 (6 bases). The CDR3 has 15 amino acids. Germline CDR1 reads SSHAT; CDR2 reads FNYEAQ (reference sequence).

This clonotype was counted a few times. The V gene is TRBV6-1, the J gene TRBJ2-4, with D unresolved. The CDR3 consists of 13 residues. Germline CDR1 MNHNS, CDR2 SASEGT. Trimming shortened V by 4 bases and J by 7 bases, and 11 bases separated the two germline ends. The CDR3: CASSGEVRNIQYF. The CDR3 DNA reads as TGTGCCAGCAGTGGAGAAGTAAGGAACATTCAGTACTTC.